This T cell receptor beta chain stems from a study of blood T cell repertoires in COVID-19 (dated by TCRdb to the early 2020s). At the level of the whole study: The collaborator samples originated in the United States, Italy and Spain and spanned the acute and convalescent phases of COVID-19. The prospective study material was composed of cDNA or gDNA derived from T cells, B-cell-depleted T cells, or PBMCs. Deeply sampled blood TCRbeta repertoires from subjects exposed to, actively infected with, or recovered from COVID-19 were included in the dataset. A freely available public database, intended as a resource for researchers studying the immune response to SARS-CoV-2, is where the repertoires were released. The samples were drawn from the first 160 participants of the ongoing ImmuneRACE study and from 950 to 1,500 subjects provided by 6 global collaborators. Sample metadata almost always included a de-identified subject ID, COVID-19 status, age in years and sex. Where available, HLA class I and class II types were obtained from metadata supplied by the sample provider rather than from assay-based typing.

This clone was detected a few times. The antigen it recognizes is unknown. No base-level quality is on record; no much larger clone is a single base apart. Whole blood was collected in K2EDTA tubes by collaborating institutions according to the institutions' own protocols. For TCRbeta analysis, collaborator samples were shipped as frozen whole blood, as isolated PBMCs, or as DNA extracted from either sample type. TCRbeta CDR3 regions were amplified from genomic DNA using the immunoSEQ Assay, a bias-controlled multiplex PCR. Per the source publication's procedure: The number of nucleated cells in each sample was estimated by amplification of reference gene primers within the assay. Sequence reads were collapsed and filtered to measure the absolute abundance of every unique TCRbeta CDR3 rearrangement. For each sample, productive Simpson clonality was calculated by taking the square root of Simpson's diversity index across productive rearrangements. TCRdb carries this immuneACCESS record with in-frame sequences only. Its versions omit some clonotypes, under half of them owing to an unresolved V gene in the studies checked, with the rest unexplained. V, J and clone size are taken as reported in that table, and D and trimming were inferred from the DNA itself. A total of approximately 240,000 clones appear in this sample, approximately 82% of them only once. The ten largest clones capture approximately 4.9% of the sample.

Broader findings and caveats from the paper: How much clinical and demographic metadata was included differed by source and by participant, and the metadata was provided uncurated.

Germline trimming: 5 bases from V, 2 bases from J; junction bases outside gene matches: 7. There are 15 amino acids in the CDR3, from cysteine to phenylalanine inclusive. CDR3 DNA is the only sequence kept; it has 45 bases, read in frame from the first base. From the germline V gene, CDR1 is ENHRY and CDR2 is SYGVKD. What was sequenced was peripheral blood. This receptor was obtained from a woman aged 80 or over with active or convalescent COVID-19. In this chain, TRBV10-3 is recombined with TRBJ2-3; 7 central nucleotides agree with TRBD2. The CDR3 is CAISSGTNPTDTQYF. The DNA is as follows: TGTGCCATCAGTTCCGGGACTAACCCCACAGATACGCAGTATTTT.